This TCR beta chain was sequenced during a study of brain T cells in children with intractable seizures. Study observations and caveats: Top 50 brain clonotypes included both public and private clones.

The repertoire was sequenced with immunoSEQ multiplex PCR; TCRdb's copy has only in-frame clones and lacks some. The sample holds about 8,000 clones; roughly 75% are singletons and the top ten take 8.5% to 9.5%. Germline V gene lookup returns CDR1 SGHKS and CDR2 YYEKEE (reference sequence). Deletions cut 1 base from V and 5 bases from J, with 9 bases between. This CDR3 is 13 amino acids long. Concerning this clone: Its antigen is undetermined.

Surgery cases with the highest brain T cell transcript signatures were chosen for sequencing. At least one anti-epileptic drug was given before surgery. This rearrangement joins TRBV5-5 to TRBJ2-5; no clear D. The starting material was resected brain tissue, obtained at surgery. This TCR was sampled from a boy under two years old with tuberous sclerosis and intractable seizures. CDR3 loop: CASSLIPRETQYF. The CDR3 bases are TGTGCCAGCAGCTTGATCCCTCGGGAGACCCAGTACTTC.